The T cell receptor beta chain described here comes from a study of monozygotic twins with inflammatory bowel disease. Whole-study findings and limits: Repertoire similarity did not differ between concordant and discordant twins, perhaps due to limited power. Patient-specific immunosuppressive treatments may have made repertoires more variable.

Regarding this clonotype: Its antigen remains unknown.

Making cDNA involved eight separate reactions per sample. UMIs with a 6-nucleotide sample barcode were added by template switching. One entry per CDR3 protein, without DNA, is what TCRdb gives after re-calling the 5' RACE reads. This repertoire includes around 100,000 distinct CDR3 sequences. The CDR3 consists of 13 residues. Germline assignment: CDR1 KGHSH and CDR2 LQKENI. J is TRBJ2-3 and V is TRBV18. Source material: blood. This TCR was recovered from a human donor with ulcerative colitis or Crohn's disease, or a healthy co-twin of an affected twin (not recorded which). The CDR3 region is CASSPPSTDTQYF.